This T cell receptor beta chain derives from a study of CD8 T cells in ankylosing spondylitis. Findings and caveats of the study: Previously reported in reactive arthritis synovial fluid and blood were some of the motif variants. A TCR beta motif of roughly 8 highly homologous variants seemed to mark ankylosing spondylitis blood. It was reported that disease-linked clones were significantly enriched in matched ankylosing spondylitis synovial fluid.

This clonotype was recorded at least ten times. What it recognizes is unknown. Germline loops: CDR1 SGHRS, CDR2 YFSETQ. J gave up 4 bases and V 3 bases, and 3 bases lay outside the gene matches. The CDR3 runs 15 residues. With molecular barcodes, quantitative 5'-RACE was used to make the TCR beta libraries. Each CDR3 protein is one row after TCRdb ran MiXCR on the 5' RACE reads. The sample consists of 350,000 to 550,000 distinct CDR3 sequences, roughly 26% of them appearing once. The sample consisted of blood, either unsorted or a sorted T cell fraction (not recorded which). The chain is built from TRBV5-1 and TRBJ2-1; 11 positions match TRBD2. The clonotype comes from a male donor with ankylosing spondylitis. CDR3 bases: TGCGCCAGCAGCTGGGGACTAGCGGATTACAATGAGCAGTTCTTC. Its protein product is CASSWGLADYNEQFF.